These 18 T cell receptor beta chains originate from one sample sequenced in a study of blood T cell repertoires in COVID-19. Data came from immunoSEQ multiplex PCR; TCRdb stores just in-frame clones and leaves some out. The sample lists 250,000 to 300,000 clones; around nine tenths were seen once. Sequencing was done on a sample of peripheral blood. The receptors derive from a woman between 25 and 40 years old with COVID-19, enrolled during active disease.

This clone was detected only once. This chain uses TRBV6-6 with TRBJ2-7; possibly TRBD1 for D (6 bases). Germline-derived CDR1 and CDR2 are MNHNY and SVGAGI (reference sequence). Trimming pared 5 bases from V and 3 bases from J, leaving 20 bases between. The CDR3 length is 16 residues. The CDR3 DNA is TGTGCCAGCAGTCGAAACAGGGCTGGGGGAAACTACGAGCAGTACTTC. Residues: CASSRNRAGGNYEQYF.

The V gene is TRBV28, the J gene TRBJ1-1; 8 bases line up with TRBD1. Trimming removed 8 bases from V and 11 bases from J; junction bases left unmatched: 10. CDR3 size: 12 residues. CDR1 and CDR2 from the germline V gene are MDHEN and SYDVKM. The CDR3: CASLGQGFGAFF. The CDR3 DNA reads TGTGCCAGCCTAGGACAGGGTTTCGGGGCTTTCTTT.

The V and J genes are TRBV19 and TRBJ1-1; D uncertain. Per the germline V gene, CDR1 is LNHDA and CDR2 is SQIVND (reference sequence). The CDR3 sequence is 16 residues long. The V gene lost 1 base and the J gene lost 5 bases, with 17 bases spanning the gap. CDR3 DNA sequence: TGTGCCAGTAGTATAGGAAGTCGAGGCAGGAGGACTGAAGCTTTCTTT. Protein sequence: CASSIGSRGRRTEAFF.

This chain joins TRBV19 and TRBJ2-7; 11 bases are shared with TRBD2. The V and J ends lost 5 bases and 0 bases, in that order; junction bases with no gene match: 6. CDR1 and CDR2 from the germline V gene are LNHDA and SQIVND (reference sequence). This CDR3 is 16 amino acids long. In nucleotides, the CDR3 is TGTGCCAGTAGTTCCATACTAGCGGGGGCCTCCTACGAGCAGTACTTC. Translated: CASSSILAGASYEQYF.

With respect to this clone: One end of the junction varies from germline; a read error may be responsible. The V gene is TRBV2, the J gene TRBJ2-3, with TRBD2 identical over 8 bases. The CDR3 covers 14 residues. The germline V gene has CDR1 SNHLY and CDR2 FYNNEI. CDR3 loop: CASMGGRTESYDHF. The CDR3 DNA sequence: TGTGCCAGCATGGGCGGGAGGACCGAATCTTACGACCATTTT.

The chain joins TRBV28 to TRBJ1-6, with 9 bases identical to TRBD1. This CDR3 has 16 amino acids. V dropped 6 bases and J dropped 8; count of bases not matched to a gene: 11. Germline V gene data show CDR1 as MDHEN and CDR2 as SYDVKM. CDR3 coding DNA: TGTGCCAGCAGCCTCGGACAGGGGCGAGTGGATTCACCCCTCCACTTT. This sequence encodes CASSLGQGRVDSPLHF.

This chain links TRBV5-1 with TRBJ1-5; 7 nucleotides agree with TRBD1. The junction had 9 bases not matched to a gene; V was cut back by 7 bases and J by 5 bases. Germline CDR1 reads SGHRS; CDR2 reads YFSETQ. CDR3 length: 14 amino acids. CDR3 sequence (DNA): TGCGCCAGCGCTTGGGACAGTAGATATCAGCCCCAGCATTTT. Its protein product is CASAWDSRYQPQHF. Full variable domain (remainder filled in from reference TRBV5-1 and TRBJ1-5): KAGVTQTPRYLIKTRGQQVTLSCSPISGHRSVSWYQQTPGQGLQFLFEYFSETQRNKGNFPGRFSGRQFSNSRSEMNVSTLELGDSALYLCASAWDSRYQPQHFGDGTRLSIL.

The V call is TRBV6-5, the J call TRBJ1-2; the D gene is possibly TRBD1 (6 bases). The CDR3 runs 13 residues. V was pared by 6 bases and J by 4 bases, with 12 bases between. The germline V gene has CDR1 MNHEY and CDR2 SVGAGI. CDR3 region: CASRATGTYGYTF. The DNA of the CDR3 is TGTGCCAGCAGGGCTACAGGGACCTATGGCTACACCTTC.

This chain uses TRBV28 with TRBJ2-1, with 12 positions matching TRBD2. The CDR3 extends over 17 amino acids. The ends lost 4 bases at V and 2 bases at J; junction bases unmatched: 6. Germline-derived CDR1 and CDR2 are MDHEN and SYDVKM. The CDR3 coding sequence is TGTGCCAGCAGTTCGGGGACTAGCGGGTTCCCCTACAATGAGCAGTTCTTC. Its protein product is CASSSGTSGFPYNEQFF.

This clone was observed once. The same CDR3 also results from other DNA sequences found in this sample. This chain connects TRBV7-8 to TRBJ1-5; D gene uncertain. V was cut by 3 bases and J by 5 bases, with 8 bases left in between. Germline loops: CDR1 SGHVS, CDR2 FQNEAQ. The length of the CDR3 is 13 residues. The CDR3 protein is CASSFSGDQPQHF. CDR3 in DNA: TGTGCCAGCAGCTTCTCGGGAGATCAGCCCCAGCATTTT.

This chain connects TRBV5-1 to TRBJ2-2; D may be TRBD1 (5 bases). The CDR3 spans 15 residues. Trimming took off 2 bases at V and 1 base at J, with 9 bases between the two ends. Germline V gene lookup returns CDR1 SGHRS and CDR2 YFSETQ. In DNA form, the CDR3 reads TGCGCCAGCAGCTTTTCAGGGTTGAACACCGGGGAGCTGTTTTTT. Translated, it gives CASSFSGLNTGELFF.

The chain combines TRBV11-2 with TRBJ2-3, with 8 positions matching TRBD2. The length of the CDR3 is 16 residues. With V trimmed by 3 bases and J by 2 bases, 7 bases remained unmatched. CDR1 is SGHAT and CDR2 is FQNNGV in the germline V gene. CDR3 nucleotide sequence: TGTGCCAGCAGCTTCGGACTAGCCGGGTTCACAGATACGCAGTATTTT. It is translated as CASSFGLAGFTDTQYF.

V gene TRBV10-1 combines with J gene TRBJ1-4, with 11 bases lining up with TRBD1. The V gene end was trimmed by 3 bases and the J gene end by 5 bases; junction bases not matched to a gene: 14. CDR3 length: 19 amino acids. Looked up from germline, CDR1 is WNHNN and CDR2 is SYGVQD (reference sequence). The CDR3 loop is CASSDPGQGDKGVNEKLFF. DNA of the CDR3: TGCGCCAGCAGTGACCCGGGACAGGGGGACAAGGGGGTGAATGAAAAACTGTTTTTT.

The chain is built from TRBV2 and TRBJ2-7; the match to TRBD1 covers 10 bases. Germline lookup yields CDR1 SNHLY and CDR2 FYNNEI. V shed 5 bases and J 4 bases; nucleotides not matched to a gene: 2. The CDR3 spans 13 residues. The CDR3 nucleotides are TGTGCCAGCAGTACGGGACAGGGGTACGAGCAGTACTTC. Protein product: CASSTGQGYEQYF.

This chain links TRBV19 with TRBJ2-1; D is perhaps TRBD2 (6 bases). The V end lost 7 bases, the J end lost 4 bases, and 8 bases lay between the germline ends. Looked up from germline, CDR1 is LNHDA and CDR2 is SQIVND (reference sequence). The CDR3 loop spans 12 amino acids. CDR3 in amino acids: CASTTSYNEQFF. CDR3 nucleotides: TGTGCCAGTACGACTAGTTACAATGAGCAGTTCTTC.

The chain is built from TRBV5-4 and TRBJ2-3; 9 bases line up with TRBD2. In germline, CDR1 is SGHNT, CDR2 YYREEE (reference sequence). Trimming at V came to 5 bases and at J to 0 bases, leaving 4 bases not matched to a gene. This CDR3 spans 15 amino acids. The chain's CDR3 is CASRFGTSSTDTQYF. CDR3 bases: TGTGCCAGCAGGTTCGGGACTAGCAGCACAGATACGCAGTATTTT.

This chain uses TRBV7-9 with TRBJ1-4; D is undetermined. CDR3 length: 15 amino acids. The germline CDR1 and CDR2 sequences are SEHNR and FQNEAQ (reference sequence). V lost 5 bases, J lost 1 base, and 11 bases lay in between. DNA for the CDR3: TGTGCCAGCAGCCCTCTAGGCGAAACTAATGAAAAACTGTTTTTT. It yields the protein CASSPLGETNEKLFF.

The rearrangement uses TRBV2 and TRBJ2-7, with D tentatively TRBD2 (5 bases). Germline V lookup: CDR1 SNHLY, CDR2 FYNNEI. Trimming cost V 3 bases and J 4 bases, with 10 bases left between them. This CDR3 comprises 13 residues. CDR3 sequence reads: CASSEATGYEQYF. CDR3 DNA: TGTGCCAGCAGTGAGGCGACGGGGTACGAGCAGTACTTC.